These 13 T cell receptor beta chains were sequenced from one sample in a study of blood T cell repertoires in COVID-19. Only in-frame clones appear in the TCRdb table, and some are missing; sequencing was by immunoSEQ multiplex PCR. The data contain 500,000 to 600,000 clones, around 90% of them seen just once; the ten biggest clones take up roughly 7.3%. Sequencing was carried out using peripheral blood. These receptors all come from a woman in her fifties or sixties with COVID-19, enrolled during active disease.

This clone showed up just once. The chain joins TRBV10-3 to TRBJ2-3, with 14 bases that match TRBD2. CDR1 ENHRY and CDR2 SYGVKD come from the germline V gene. V shed 7 bases, J shed 1 base, and the junction held 10 bases outside the gene matches. The CDR3 loop spans 18 amino acids. The DNA of the CDR3 is TGTGCCATCACCGACCGACTAGCGGGGGGGATAGGCACAGATACGCAGTATTTT. Its translation is CAITDRLAGGIGTDTQYF.

The chain links TRBV7-9 to TRBJ1-5, with TRBD1 matching over 8 bases. The CDR3 is made up of 15 amino acids. Germline V lookup: CDR1 SEHNR, CDR2 FQNEAQ (reference sequence). V shed 3 bases and J 4 bases; nucleotides not matched to a gene: 5. For the CDR3, the DNA is TGTGCCAGCAGCTTGCAGGGGGCCCAAAATCAGCCCCAGCATTTT. Translation: CASSLQGAQNQPQHF.

CDR3 coding DNA: TGTGCCAGCAGCCCGGGACAGGAGAGCTACGAGCAGTACTTC. This encodes CASSPGQESYEQYF. The chain carries TRBV7-9 and TRBJ2-7; 8 nucleotides align to TRBD1. Trimming at V came to 5 bases and at J to 3 bases, leaving 6 bases not matched to a gene. The germline V gene has CDR1 SEHNR and CDR2 FQNEAQ (reference sequence). CDR3 length equals 14 residues.

This clone was counted once. J is TRBJ1-2 and V is TRBV6-5, with D possibly matching TRBD1 (5 bases). Trimming removed 11 bases from V and 8 bases from J, with 18 bases in between. The length of the CDR3 is 12 residues. Germline lookup yields CDR1 MNHEY and CDR2 SVGAGI. The CDR3 sequence: CAGTSGTRGYTF. CDR3 coding DNA: TGTGCCGGGACTTCCGGGACTAGAGGCTACACCTTC.

This chain connects TRBV5-6 to TRBJ2-5; 7 bases are a match to TRBD1. CDR3 length: 12 residues. CDR1 SGHDT and CDR2 YYEEEE come from the germline V gene. Trimming at V came to 0 bases and at J to 7 bases, leaving 0 bases not matched to a gene. The CDR3 DNA follows: TGTGCCAGCAGCTTGGGGGACAGGACCCAGTACTTC. It yields the protein CASSLGDRTQYF.

V and J are TRBV6-1 and TRBJ1-2, with D perhaps matching TRBD1 (5 bases). Between the trimmed V and J ends, which lost 0 bases and 1 base, there was a span of 9 bases. Per germline, CDR1 MNHNS and CDR2 SASEGT. The CDR3 is 15 residues long. The DNA of the CDR3 is TGTGCCAGCAGTGAAGCGGGGCAGGGTAACTATGGCTACACCTTC. Translating it yields CASSEAGQGNYGYTF.

This chain uses TRBV19 with TRBJ1-1; 8 bases are a match to TRBD1. The junction had 11 bases not matched to a gene; V was cut back by 1 base and J by 1 base. The germline gives CDR1 LNHDA, CDR2 SQIVND (reference sequence). This CDR3 comprises 18 residues. The CDR3 DNA reads as TGTGCCAGTAGTATAGTTCCGGGGACAGGTGATTGGAACACTGAAGCTTTCTTT. Translation gives CASSIVPGTGDWNTEAFF.

The chain recombines TRBV5-5 with TRBJ2-2, with TRBD2 matching 7 bases. CDR1 and CDR2 from the germline V gene are SGHKS and YYEKEE (reference sequence). Trimming cost V 2 bases and J 6 bases; bases outside gene matches: 7. The CDR3 is 15 residues long. CDR3 sequence (DNA): TGTGCCAGCAGCTTAGGGCCAAGCGGGGCCGGGGAGCTGTTTTTT. Residues: CASSLGPSGAGELFF. The full variable domain, rest sourced from reference TRBV5-5 and TRBJ2-2, is DAGVTQSPTHLIKTRGQQVTLRCSPISGHKSVSWYQQVLGQGPQFIFQYYEKEERGRGNFPDRFSARQFPNYSSELNVNALLLGDSALYLCASSLGPSGAGELFFGEGSRLTVL.

This sequence joins TRBV30 and TRBJ1-5; tentative D call: TRBD1 (5 bases). CDR1 and CDR2 (germline): GTSNPN, SVGIG (reference sequence). CDR3 length: 13 residues. Trimming took off 2 bases at V and 6 bases at J, with 11 bases between the two ends. For the CDR3, the DNA is TGTGCCTGGAGTCCCGGGGGAGGTCAGCCCCAGCATTTT. This encodes CAWSPGGGQPQHF.

This clone appeared a few times. CDR3 amino acids: CASSPGTSSYEQYF. The CDR3 nucleotides read TGCGCCAGCAGCCCCGGGACAAGCTCCTACGAGCAGTACTTC. The rearrangement uses TRBV4-1 and TRBJ2-7, with TRBD1 as a possible D gene (6 bases). The V and J ends lost 4 bases and 0 bases respectively, with 10 bases between them. Germline V CDR1 and CDR2: MGHRA, YSYEKL. The CDR3 extends over 14 amino acids.

The chain employs TRBV15 and TRBJ1-2, with D perhaps TRBD1 (5 bases). The germline CDR1 and CDR2 sequences are LNHNV and YYDKDF (reference sequence). This CDR3 has 16 amino acids. Deletions cut 3 bases from V and 6 bases from J, with 20 bases between. Here the CDR3 reads CATSRGFPSGEDGYTF. Here the CDR3 DNA reads TGTGCCACCAGCAGGGGTTTCCCATCGGGGGAGGATGGCTACACCTTC.

The chain carries TRBV30 and TRBJ2-7; possibly TRBD1 for D (6 bases). Germline V CDR1 and CDR2: GTSNPN, SVGIG (reference sequence). The CDR3 consists of 14 residues. V lost 2 bases to trimming and J lost 3 bases, with 14 bases between them. This CDR3 is CAWSTGQRGYEQYF. In DNA form, the CDR3 reads TGTGCCTGGAGTACGGGACAAAGGGGCTACGAGCAGTACTTC.

The chain links TRBV28 to TRBJ2-5; D is undetermined. The CDR3 is 12 amino acids. The germline V gene has CDR1 MDHEN and CDR2 SYDVKM. Between the trimmed V and J ends, which lost 5 bases and 4 bases, there was a span of 8 bases. CDR3 protein: CASSLSRETQYF. CDR3 bases: TGTGCCAGCAGTCTTTCTCGAGAGACCCAGTACTTC.